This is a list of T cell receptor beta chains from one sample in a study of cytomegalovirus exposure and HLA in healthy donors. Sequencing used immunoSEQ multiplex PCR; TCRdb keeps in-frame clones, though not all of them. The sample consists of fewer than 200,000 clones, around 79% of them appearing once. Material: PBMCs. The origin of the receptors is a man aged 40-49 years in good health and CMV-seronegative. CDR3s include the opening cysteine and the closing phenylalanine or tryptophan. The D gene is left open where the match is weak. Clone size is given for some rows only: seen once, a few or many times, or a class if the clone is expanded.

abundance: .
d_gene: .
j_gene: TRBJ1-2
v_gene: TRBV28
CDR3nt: TGTGCCAGCAGTCCTCTCGGCAGGCTCACCTTC
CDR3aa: CASSPLGRLTF

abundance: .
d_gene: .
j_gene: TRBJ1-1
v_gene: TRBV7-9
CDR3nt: TGTGCCAGCAGCTTGGGCAGCACTGAAGCTTTCTTT
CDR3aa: CASSLGSTEAFF

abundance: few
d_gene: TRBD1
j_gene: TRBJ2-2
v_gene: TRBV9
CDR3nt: TGTGCCAGCAGCGTAGTAGGGGGCCCGAACACCGGGGAGCTGTTTTTT
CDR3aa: CASSVVGGPNTGELFF

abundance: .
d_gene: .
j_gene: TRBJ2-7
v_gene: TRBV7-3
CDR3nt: TGTGCCAGCAGCTTCGGCGGATCTGGCTACGAGCAGTACTTC
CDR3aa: CASSFGGSGYEQYF

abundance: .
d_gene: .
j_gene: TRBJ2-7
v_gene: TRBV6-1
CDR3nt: TGTGCCAGCAGTCGTAACGAGCAGTACTTC
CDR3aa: CASSRNEQYF

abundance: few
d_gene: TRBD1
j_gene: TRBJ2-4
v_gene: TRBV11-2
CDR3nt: TGTGCCAGCAGCCCAGGACAGGGGGCAAACATTCAGTACTTC
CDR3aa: CASSPGQGANIQYF

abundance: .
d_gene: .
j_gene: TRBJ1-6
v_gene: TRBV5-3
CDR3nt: TGTGCCAGAAGCTTGGCTCAGGGCCAAGCGGGGTCACCCCTCCACTTT
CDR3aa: CARSLAQGQAGSPLHF

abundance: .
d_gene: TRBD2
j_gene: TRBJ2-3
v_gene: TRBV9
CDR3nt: TGTGCCAGCAGCGTAGGTGGCGGGGGGCCCACAGATACGCAGTATTTT
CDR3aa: CASSVGGGGPTDTQYF

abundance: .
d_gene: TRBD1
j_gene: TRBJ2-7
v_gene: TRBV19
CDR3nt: TGTGCCAGTTCACGCCCGGGACAGGGGAGGTACGAGCAGTACTTC
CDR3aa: CASSRPGQGRYEQYF

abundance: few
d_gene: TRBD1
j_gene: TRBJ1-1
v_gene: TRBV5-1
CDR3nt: TGCGCCAGCTTGGGGGGACAGGGGAACACTGAAGCTTTCTTT
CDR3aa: CASLGGQGNTEAFF

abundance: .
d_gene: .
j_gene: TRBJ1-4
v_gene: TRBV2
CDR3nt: TGTGCCAGCAGGTACCAGGGGTTACCTAATGAAAAACTGTTTTTT
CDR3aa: CASRYQGLPNEKLFF

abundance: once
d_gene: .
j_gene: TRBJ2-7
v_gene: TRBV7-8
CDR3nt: TGTGCCAGCAGCTTAGGGTCCGAGTACGAGCAGTACTTC
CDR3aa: CASSLGSEYEQYF

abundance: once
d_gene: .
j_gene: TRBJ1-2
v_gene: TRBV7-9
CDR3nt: TGTGCCAGCAGCTTTTCTCACAGGGTGGACTATGGCTACACCTTC
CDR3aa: CASSFSHRVDYGYTF

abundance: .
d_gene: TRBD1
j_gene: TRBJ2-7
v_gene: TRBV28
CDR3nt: TGTGCCACCCGGGACAGGATCTACGAGCAGTACTTC
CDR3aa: CATRDRIYEQYF

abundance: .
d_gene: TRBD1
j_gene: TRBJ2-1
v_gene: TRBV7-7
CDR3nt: TGTGCTAGCAGCTTAGGACAGGGGGCGGGTGAGCAGTTCTTC
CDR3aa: CASSLGQGAGEQFF

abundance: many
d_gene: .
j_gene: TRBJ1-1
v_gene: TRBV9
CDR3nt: TGTGCCAGCAGCGTAGCGGCAGGGGCTTTGAACACTGAAGCTTTCTTT
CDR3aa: CASSVAAGALNTEAFF

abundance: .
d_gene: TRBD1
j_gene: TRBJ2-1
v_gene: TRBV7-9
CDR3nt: TGTGCCAGCAGCTTCAGGACAGGCTTGGGCAATGAGCAGTTCTTC
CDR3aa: CASSFRTGLGNEQFF

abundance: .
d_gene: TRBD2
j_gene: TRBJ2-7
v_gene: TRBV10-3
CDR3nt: TGTGCCACCGCGGGGGTTCAGGACGAGCAGTACTTC
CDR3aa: CATAGVQDEQYF

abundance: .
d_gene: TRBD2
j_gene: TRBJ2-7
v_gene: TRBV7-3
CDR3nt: TGTGCCAGCAGCTCTTGGACTAGCGCCGAAGTGCAGTACTTC
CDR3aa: CASSSWTSAEVQYF

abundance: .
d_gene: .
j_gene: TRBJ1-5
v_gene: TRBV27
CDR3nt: TGTGCCAGCGCTCACAGTGGTAGCAATCAGCCCCAGCATTTT
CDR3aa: CASAHSGSNQPQHF

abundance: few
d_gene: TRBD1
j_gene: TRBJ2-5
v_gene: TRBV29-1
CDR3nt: TGCAGCGCTGTACCTGAAACAGGGGTGGGGACCCAGTACTTC
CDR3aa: CSAVPETGVGTQYF

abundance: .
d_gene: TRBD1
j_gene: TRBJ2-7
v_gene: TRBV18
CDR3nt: TGTGCCAGCTCACCGACAGGGCCCGACTACGAGCAGTACTTC
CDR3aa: CASSPTGPDYEQYF